What follows are 18 T cell receptor beta chains derived from one specimen sequenced in a study of identical twins. TCRdb itself ran the 5' RACE reads through MiXCR, one entry per CDR3 protein. The sample holds 690,000 or so distinct CDR3 sequences, under 9% seen once. The data were also submitted as part of a second study, on yellow fever vaccine responses in identical twins.

The sequencing sample was made of PBMCs. The receptors derive from a woman in her late teens or twenties in good health.

The chain has TRBV18 and TRBJ1-2; D is unresolved. The CDR3 covers 15 residues. The ends were cut back, 3 bases at V and 0 bases at J, with 11 bases in the middle. From germline, CDR1 is KGHSH and CDR2 LQKENI. CDR3 sequence reads: CASSPPASPNYGYTF. In DNA form, the CDR3 reads TGTGCCAGCTCACCTCCGGCCTCCCCTAACTATGGCTACACCTTC.

The V call is TRBV6-2 or TRBV6-3, the J call TRBJ2-2, with D perhaps matching TRBD1 (5 bases). V lost 8 bases, J lost 6 bases, and 19 bases lay in between. Germline CDR1 is MNHEY and CDR2 is SVGEGT. The CDR3 has 15 residues. The CDR3 loop is CASRLWTTLPGELFF. The CDR3 nucleotides are TGTGCCAGCCGACTTTGGACAACCTTACCCGGGGAGCTGTTTTTT.

There are a few counts of this clonotype. The V call is TRBV20-1, the J call TRBJ2-2; possible D gene TRBD2, 6 bases. V lost 1 base and J lost 4, with 13 bases in between. CDR3 size: 15 residues. Germline V gene data show CDR1 as DFQATT and CDR2 as SNEGSKA (reference sequence). In DNA form, the CDR3 reads TGCAGTGCTAGAGTGACTAGTCGGGGCACCGGGGAGCTGTTTTTT. Amino acids: CSARVTSRGTGELFF.

The chain uses TRBV12-3 or TRBV12-4 and TRBJ1-5; D may be TRBD1 (5 bases). The V end lost 7 bases, the J end lost 7 bases, and 11 bases lay between the germline ends. The CDR3 contains 12 residues. In nucleotides, the CDR3 is TGTGCCAGCATGCAGGGTATGCAGCCCCAGCATTTT. Translation: CASMQGMQPQHF.

The chain has TRBV20-1 and TRBJ1-6; the D gene is possibly TRBD1 (6 bases). This CDR3 comprises 16 residues. The V gene lost 6 bases and the J gene lost 10 bases, with 25 bases spanning the gap. Germline lookup yields CDR1 DFQATT and CDR2 SNEGSKA (reference sequence). Here the CDR3 DNA reads TGCAGTGCCCACAACAGGGCAGGACTGGGCGCATCACCCCTCCACTTT. This sequence encodes CSAHNRAGLGASPLHF.

This chain uses TRBV9 with TRBJ2-5, with TRBD1 matching over 8 bases. The CDR3 loop spans 15 amino acids. V shed 3 bases, J shed 3 bases, and the junction held 7 bases outside the gene matches. Germline CDR1 reads SGDLS; CDR2 reads YYNGEE. The CDR3, as DNA: TGTGCCAGCAGCGGAATCTGGACAGGGAAAGAGACCCAGTACTTC. It codes for CASSGIWTGKETQYF.

This clonotype was counted only a few times. This rearrangement joins TRBV10-3 to TRBJ2-3; TRBD2 might be the D (5 bases). The V and J ends lost 7 bases and 4 bases respectively, with 12 bases between them. The germline V gene encodes CDR1 ENHRY and CDR2 SYGVKD. The CDR3 runs to 13 residues. DNA for the CDR3: TGTGCCATCATGCGGACTCTACCAGATACGCAGTATTTT. It yields the protein CAIMRTLPDTQYF.

This clonotype was counted between two and nine times. The chain recombines TRBV29-1 with TRBJ2-7; D call uncertain. The CDR3 has 11 amino acids. Trimming left V 6 bases short and J 4 bases short, with 10 bases between. Germline loops: CDR1 SQVTM, CDR2 ANQGSEA. This CDR3 reads CSVENLYEQYF. The CDR3 DNA reads TGCAGCGTGGAAAATCTATACGAGCAGTACTTC.

This clonotype turned up a few times. This chain joins TRBV10-3 and TRBJ2-5, with D tentatively TRBD2 (6 bases). V was cut by 6 bases and J by 5 bases, with 13 bases left in between. The germline CDR1 and CDR2 sequences are ENHRY and SYGVKD. The CDR3 has 13 residues. CDR3 in DNA: TGTGCCATCAGCAAGGGACTCGACGAGACCCAGTACTTC. Its protein product is CAISKGLDETQYF.

This clonotype has a count of ten or more. The chain couples TRBV7-9 to TRBJ2-2, with 8 bases matching TRBD2. V was clipped by 2 bases and J by 6 bases; unmatched bases: 11. This CDR3 spans 17 amino acids. Germline CDR1 reads SEHNR; CDR2 reads FQNEAQ (reference sequence). The CDR3 here is CASSLPGLVTFAGELFF. Written as DNA, the CDR3 is TGTGCCAGCAGCTTACCGGGACTAGTTACCTTTGCCGGGGAGCTGTTTTTT.

This clonotype was detected a few times. The chain combines TRBV28 with TRBJ2-2, with 8 bases identical to TRBD1. CDR1 MDHEN and CDR2 SYDVKM come from the germline V gene. This CDR3 contains 16 residues. The ends lost 6 bases at V and 2 bases at J; junction bases unmatched: 8. The CDR3 sequence: CASSLDRGINTGELFF. The CDR3 region has the DNA TGTGCCAGCAGCCTAGACAGGGGCATTAACACCGGGGAGCTGTTTTTT.

This clonotype was seen more than once but under ten times. This rearrangement joins TRBV5-1 to TRBJ2-2; either TRBD1 or TRBD2 may supply D (5 bases each). Germline values: CDR1 SGHRS, CDR2 YFSETQ. Trimming took off 0 bases at V and 4 bases at J, with 10 bases between the two ends. The CDR3 consists of 15 residues. The CDR3 DNA is TGCGCCAGCAGCTTGGTTGTCGGGGCCACCGGGGAGCTGTTTTTT. Protein product: CASSLVVGATGELFF.

The rearrangement uses TRBV3-1 and TRBJ1-1; no clear D. Germline lookup yields CDR1 LGHDT and CDR2 YNNKEL (reference sequence). V lost 2 bases and J lost 6, with 7 bases in between. This CDR3 contains 12 residues. The CDR3 nucleotides are TGTGCCAGCAGCCAAACCGGCGCTGAAGCTTTCTTT. Protein: CASSQTGAEAFF.

This clonotype was observed a handful of times. The genes are TRBV5-1 and TRBJ2-7; 12 bases align to TRBD2. Germline lookup yields CDR1 SGHRS and CDR2 YFSETQ. J lost 6 bases, V lost 8 bases, and 6 bases had no gene match. The CDR3 consists of 13 residues. CDR3 DNA: TGCGCCAGTTCGACTAGCGGGAGTGGCGAGCAGTACTTC. This gives the protein CASSTSGSGEQYF.

This clonotype was seen at least ten times. This chain connects TRBV12-3 or TRBV12-4 to TRBJ2-3; TRBD2 matches 10 bases. The CDR3 is 15 residues long. V shed 2 bases and J 6 bases; nucleotides not matched to a gene: 5. In DNA form, the CDR3 reads TGTGCCAGCAGTTTAATAAGCGGGGGGGTTGATACGCAGTATTTT. It codes for CASSLISGGVDTQYF.

The chain has TRBV18 and TRBJ2-1; D remains unclear. The germline V gene encodes CDR1 KGHSH and CDR2 LQKENI. This CDR3 contains 17 residues. The ends were cut back, 2 bases at V and 2 bases at J, with 16 bases in the middle. CDR3 coding DNA: TGTGCCAGCTCACCAAGGGTTAGGCAGCAACCCTACAATGAGCAGTTCTTC. It specifies CASSPRVRQQPYNEQFF.

A few counts support this clonotype. This chain joins TRBV9 and TRBJ1-2; D may be TRBD1 (5 bases). The CDR3 runs to 15 residues. V shed 6 bases and J shed 6 bases, with 21 bases lying between them. Germline-derived CDR1 and CDR2 are SGDLS and YYNGEE. CDR3 coding DNA: TGTGCCAGCACCCCGCGGGGGGACGGTAGCGATGGCTACACCTTC. Protein sequence: CASTPRGDGSDGYTF.

There are many counts of this clonotype. CDR3 nucleotide sequence: TGCGCCAGCAGCTTGGTCCAGGGGGGCACCGGGGAGCTGTTTTTT. It translates to CASSLVQGGTGELFF. The chain couples TRBV5-1 to TRBJ2-2, with D perhaps TRBD1 (7 bases). CDR1 SGHRS and CDR2 YFSETQ come from the germline V gene. V gave up 0 bases and J gave up 4 bases, with 10 bases separating them. This CDR3 spans 15 amino acids.